This T cell receptor beta chain derives from a study of beta chain features in type 1 diabetes listed by TCRdb under 2018. With respect to the entire study: Mean age, gender distribution, total cell number and subset yield were not different between patients and healthy donors. A total of 107,917,701 sorted cells were examined across all samples, and the number of cells per subset was strongly correlated with RNA yield. The study compared the TCRB repertoires of sorted circulating CD4+ T cell subsets in recently diagnosed type 1 diabetes patients with those in matched healthy donors. Regulatory and stem cell-like memory subsets were isolated from only 8 patients and roughly eight healthy donors, whereas naive and central memory subsets came from all 30 or so donors.

Each donor gave one peripheral blood draw, roughly 110 mL on average, collected into heparinised tubes. A BD FACSAria II and a panel including CD45RO, CCR7, CD25, CD127, CD95 and CD27 were used to sort naive, central memory, regulatory and stem cell-like memory CD4+ T cells. Every sorted population had a purity above 98%. PBMCs were isolated immediately by Lymphoprep density gradient centrifugation and stained directly without culture. So that batch effects would be minimized, each experiment stained and sorted samples in pairs, pairing one healthy donor with one patient. Turning to this clone: The specificity of this receptor is unknown. No per-base quality is available; no much larger clone lies one base away.

Overall results and qualifications from the work: Because small numbers of individuals were included in the HLA sub-analyses, any influence of HLA type on TCRB rearrangement was left unresolved. PCR may preferentially amplify shorter templates, but because patient and control samples were amplified and corrected together, any resulting skew would affect both groups equally. Type 1 diabetes patients showed a moderate but significant shortening of TCRB CDR3 length in all four CD4+ subsets. At VDJ recombination sites, patients with type 1 diabetes made fewer insertions and deleted more nucleotides, a pattern implying thymic rearrangement abnormalities. The naive, central memory and regulatory TCRB repertoires appeared to resemble one another more closely among patients than among healthy donors. Because cDNA rather than genomic DNA was sequenced, highly expressing activated cells could have been over-represented, although no difference in activation and CD3 levels was found between groups.

The entire amount of isolated RNA was reverse transcribed using the High Capacity cDNA Reverse Transcription Kit, so the sequenced TCRB transcripts were expressed ones. Deep immunoSEQ sequencing was performed on naive, central memory and regulatory T cell samples, with an average of roughly 3.6 million total reads per sample. Sorted cells were lysed in RLT buffer and RNA was extracted with DNase-treated RNeasy Micro or Mini kits, depending on cell number. To prevent cross-contamination, every cell subset was processed on its own, while patient and healthy donor samples were processed together. The immunoSEQ multiplex PCR was used to amplify TCRB sequences from cDNA, generating 87-bp fragments that spanned the CDR3 region. Sequencing of the amplicons was done on the Illumina HiSeq platform. Turning to the authors' computational methods: Synthetic template baselines were used to correct PCR bias computationally, reads within Hamming distance 2 were collapsed, and singletons that could not be merged were discarded. Reads were aligned to IMGT to assign V, D and J genes, CDR3 length, and insertions or deletions at six rearrangement sites. Within each subset, clonotype counts were normalized to the number of sorted cells before true diversity and Gini coefficients were calculated with the tcR R package. The overlap coefficient, calculated on TCRB nucleotide sequences, was used to quantify repertoire sharing. Out-of-frame TCRB sequences from naive cells were analyzed as a proxy for the pre-selection repertoire. Sourced from immuneACCESS, this table was stored by TCRdb with only in-frame sequences that have V and J called. A share of the clones is absent; for the studies checked, an unresolved V gene accounts for under half, and the remainder has no known explanation. The V and J calls and clone size were taken over from that table, and D and trimming were inferred from the DNA. This sample holds roughly 240,000 clones; about 14% were observed only once. Jointly, the top ten make up around 0.03% of the sample.

V and J are truncated by 6 bases and 6 bases respectively, leaving an intervening sequence of 13 bases. Including cysteine and phenylalanine, the CDR3 has 13 amino acids. The kept DNA is CDR3 alone, 39 bases in frame from the first base. As encoded in the germline V gene, CDR1 is SNHLY while CDR2 is FYNNEI. The rearranged chain carries TRBV2 and TRBJ2-3, and the D gene may be TRBD1, 6 bases matching. Sequencing used naive CD4+ T cells from blood. What this sample's cell subset or site label stands for: true naive CD4+ T cells. This TCR was recovered from a woman between 40 and 55 years old in good health. The CDR3 protein is CASRKRQADTQYF. The sequence in DNA is TGTGCCAGCAGAAAAAGACAGGCGGATACGCAGTATTTT.